What follows is one T cell receptor beta chain and its context. Its matching antigen is unknown. The data are from a study of glioma-infiltrating T cells. Trimming took 1 base from V and 13 from J, leaving 20 bases between them. The CDR3 runs 14 residues. The V gene's germline CDR1 is SGHTA and CDR2 FQGNSA. Study observations and caveats: Non-neoplastic patients had below-expected tissue-blood divergence, while all gliomas exceeded expectation.

TCR alpha and beta CDR3 regions were amplified from RNA using iRepertoire nested multiplex PCR. Tissue mRNA or PBMC total RNA, 100-400 ng, went into one-step reverse transcription and amplification. Using its own MiXCR run on the multiplex PCR reads, TCRdb lists one record per CDR3 protein. The sample consists of roughly 200,000 distinct CDR3 sequences, over 25% of them appearing once. The V gene is TRBV7-2, the J gene TRBJ2-7; D is tentatively TRBD1 or TRBD2 (6 bases each). The sequencing sample was made of glioma tissue, nonneoplastic brain tissue, or PBMCs (not recorded which). This clonotype originated in a human donor with low-grade glioma or glioblastoma, undergoing nonglioma brain surgery, or in good health (not recorded which). For the CDR3, the DNA is TGTGCCAGCAGCTTAGTTGGGGGGCGGTACGGGCAATACTTC. Protein product: CASSLVGGRYGQYF.